This T cell receptor beta chain was sequenced in a study of T cell repertoires in cytomegalovirus infection. About the research overall: The public TCR beta signatures pointed to both CMV infection and matching HLA type.

This clonotype was detected only a few times. What it recognizes is unknown. TCRdb reprocessed the reads via MiXCR and lists one record per CDR3 protein. Of 750,000 to 950,000 distinct CDR3 sequences detected, 25% to 35% appear once; the ten largest clones hold under 15%. The V gene's germline CDR1 is SNHLY and CDR2 FYNNEI. CDR3 length equals 13 residues. The V end was cut by 3 bases, the J end by 8 bases, with 10 bases between. This TCR came from a human donor in good health (CMV status not recorded). Some clones in this sample may be carry-over from other donors' samples. The genes are TRBV2 and TRBJ2-2; D is unresolved. The sequencing here drew on cultured CD8+ T cells from PBMCs, taken from culture after CMV antigen stimulation. The CDR3 protein is CASSEKETGELFF. CDR3 coding DNA: TGTGCCAGCAGTGAGAAGGAGACGGGGGAGCTGTTTTTT.